This T cell receptor (beta chain) was documented in a study of identical twins. Study-level findings and limits: Carriage of fewer insertions was seen in abundant cord blood beta clonotypes, whereas memory repertoires showed none.

The V and J ends lost 5 bases and 5 bases, in that order; junction bases with no gene match: 9. Germline CDR1 SEHNR, CDR2 FQNEAQ (reference sequence). The CDR3 is 15 amino acids. As to this clonotype: Its specificity is not known.

One entry per CDR3 protein results from TCRdb running MiXCR on the 5' RACE reads. The sample has 550,000 to 700,000 distinct CDR3 sequences; roughly 9.5% are singletons. The same sample was also used in a study of yellow fever vaccine responses in identical twins.

The clonotype comes from a woman under 30 in good health. J is TRBJ2-1 and V is TRBV7-9, with 7 nucleotides matching TRBD2. The material sequenced was PBMCs. CDR3 in amino acids: CASSPQRTRNNEQFF. The CDR3 DNA reads TGTGCCAGCAGCCCGCAGAGGACTAGAAACAATGAGCAGTTCTTC.